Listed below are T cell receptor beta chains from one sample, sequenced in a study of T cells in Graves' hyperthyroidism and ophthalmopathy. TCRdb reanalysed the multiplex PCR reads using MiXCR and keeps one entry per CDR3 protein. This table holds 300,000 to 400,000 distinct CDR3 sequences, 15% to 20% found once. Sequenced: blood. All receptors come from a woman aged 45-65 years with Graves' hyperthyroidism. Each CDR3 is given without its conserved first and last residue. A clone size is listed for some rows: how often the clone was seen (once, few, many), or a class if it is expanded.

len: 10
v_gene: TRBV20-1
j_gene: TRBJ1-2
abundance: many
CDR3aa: SAPGQGHGYT

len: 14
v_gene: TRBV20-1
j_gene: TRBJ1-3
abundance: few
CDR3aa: SARESLTTSGNTIY

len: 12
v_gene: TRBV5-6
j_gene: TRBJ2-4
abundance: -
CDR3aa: ASSFGQGGNIQY

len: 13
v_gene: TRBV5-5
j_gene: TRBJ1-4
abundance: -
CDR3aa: ASSWGQGPNEKLF

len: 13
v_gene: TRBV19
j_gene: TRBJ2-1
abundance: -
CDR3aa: ASRNRDGAYNEQF

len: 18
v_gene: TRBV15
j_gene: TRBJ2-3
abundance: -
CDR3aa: ATSRDPRAMDREGTDTQY

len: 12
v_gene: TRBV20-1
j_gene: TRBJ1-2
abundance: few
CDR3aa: SAREQTGGYGYT

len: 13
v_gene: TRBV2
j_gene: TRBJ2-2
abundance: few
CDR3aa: ASSYRTANTGELF

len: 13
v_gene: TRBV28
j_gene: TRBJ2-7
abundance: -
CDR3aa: ASSFLGAASTEQY

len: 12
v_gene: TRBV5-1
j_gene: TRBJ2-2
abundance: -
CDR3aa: ASSSPQNTGELF

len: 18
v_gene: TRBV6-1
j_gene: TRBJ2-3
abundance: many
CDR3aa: ASSATRPGTSVSSTDTQY

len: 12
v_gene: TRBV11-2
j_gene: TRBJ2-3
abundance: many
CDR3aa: ASSLADHQDTQY

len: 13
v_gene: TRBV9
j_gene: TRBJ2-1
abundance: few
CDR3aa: ASSASGQVRDEQF

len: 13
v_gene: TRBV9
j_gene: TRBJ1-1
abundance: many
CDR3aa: ASSVVGALGGEAF

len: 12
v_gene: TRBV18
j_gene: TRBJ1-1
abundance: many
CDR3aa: ASSQSPGGTEAF

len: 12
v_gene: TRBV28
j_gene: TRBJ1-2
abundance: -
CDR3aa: ASRAWATIVGYT

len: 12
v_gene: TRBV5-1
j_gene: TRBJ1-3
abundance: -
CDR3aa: ASSLAGSGDTIY

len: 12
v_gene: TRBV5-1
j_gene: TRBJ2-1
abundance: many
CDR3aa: ASSPESHLNEQF

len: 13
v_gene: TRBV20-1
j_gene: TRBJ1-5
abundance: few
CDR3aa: SASRVGQPNQPQH

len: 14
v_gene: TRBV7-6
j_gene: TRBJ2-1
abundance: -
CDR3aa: ASSLAVGTGYNEQF